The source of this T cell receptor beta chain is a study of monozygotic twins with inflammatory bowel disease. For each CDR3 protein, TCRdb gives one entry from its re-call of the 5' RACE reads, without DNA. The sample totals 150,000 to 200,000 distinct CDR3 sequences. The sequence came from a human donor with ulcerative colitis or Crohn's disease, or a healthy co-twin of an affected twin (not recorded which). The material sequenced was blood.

CDR3 residues: CAISVGGTGVDYGYTF. V is TRBV10-3 and J is TRBJ1-2; TCRdb outputs TRBD1, but without DNA this stays unchecked. Germline V gene data show CDR1 as ENHRY and CDR2 as SYGVKD. The CDR3 extends over 16 amino acids.